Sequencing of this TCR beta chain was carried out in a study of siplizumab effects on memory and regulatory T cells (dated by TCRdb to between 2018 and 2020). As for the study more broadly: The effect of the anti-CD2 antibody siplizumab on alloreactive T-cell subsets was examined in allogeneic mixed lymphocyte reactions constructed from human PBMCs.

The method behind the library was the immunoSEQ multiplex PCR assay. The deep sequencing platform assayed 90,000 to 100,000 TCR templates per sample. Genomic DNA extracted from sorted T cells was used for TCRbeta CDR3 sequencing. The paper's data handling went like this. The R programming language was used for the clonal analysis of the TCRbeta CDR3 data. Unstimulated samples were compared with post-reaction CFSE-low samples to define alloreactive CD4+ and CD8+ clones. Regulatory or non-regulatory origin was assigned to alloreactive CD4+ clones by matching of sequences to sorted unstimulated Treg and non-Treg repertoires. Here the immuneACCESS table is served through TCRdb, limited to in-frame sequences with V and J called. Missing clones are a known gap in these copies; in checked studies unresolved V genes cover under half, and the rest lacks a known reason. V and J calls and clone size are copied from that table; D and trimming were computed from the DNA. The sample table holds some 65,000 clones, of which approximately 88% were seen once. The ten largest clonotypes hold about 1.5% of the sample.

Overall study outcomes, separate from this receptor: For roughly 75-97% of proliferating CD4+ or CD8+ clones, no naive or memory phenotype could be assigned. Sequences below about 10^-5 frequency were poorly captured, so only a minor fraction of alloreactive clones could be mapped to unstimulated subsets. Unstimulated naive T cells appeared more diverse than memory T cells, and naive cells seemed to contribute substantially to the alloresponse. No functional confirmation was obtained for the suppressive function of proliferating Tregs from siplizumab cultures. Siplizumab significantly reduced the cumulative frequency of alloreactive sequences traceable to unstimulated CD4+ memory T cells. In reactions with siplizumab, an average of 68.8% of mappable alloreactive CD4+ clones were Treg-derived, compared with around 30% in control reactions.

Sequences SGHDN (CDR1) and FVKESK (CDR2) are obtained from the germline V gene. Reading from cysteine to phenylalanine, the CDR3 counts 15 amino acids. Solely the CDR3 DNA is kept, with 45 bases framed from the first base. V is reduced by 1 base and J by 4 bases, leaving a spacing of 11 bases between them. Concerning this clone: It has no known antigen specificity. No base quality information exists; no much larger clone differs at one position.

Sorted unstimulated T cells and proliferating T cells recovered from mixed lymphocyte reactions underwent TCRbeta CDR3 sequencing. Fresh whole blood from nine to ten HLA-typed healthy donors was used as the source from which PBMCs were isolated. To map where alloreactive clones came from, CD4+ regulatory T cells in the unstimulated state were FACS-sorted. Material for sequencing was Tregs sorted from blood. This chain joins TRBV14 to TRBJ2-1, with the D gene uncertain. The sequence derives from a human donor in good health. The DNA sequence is TGTGCCAGCAGCCAAGGGCCCGCGAGGTACAATGAGCAGTTCTTC. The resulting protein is CASSQGPARYNEQFF.